This T cell receptor beta chain was captured in a study of lung T cells in sarcoidosis with Löfgren's syndrome. Study-wide results and limits: Multiple Löfgren's syndrome patients reportedly shared TRAV12-1 and TRBV2 CDR3 motifs. Paired TRAV12-1/TRBV2 TCRs showed CDR3 homology and preferential pairing.

One entry per CDR3 protein results from TCRdb running MiXCR on the reads. The sample has roughly 3,200 distinct CDR3 sequences, 15% to 20% seen once. In its sample, this clonotype was seen many times. The antigen is not known. V was pared by 6 bases and J by 3 bases, with 8 bases of the junction left unmatched. The CDR3 covers 16 residues. The V call is TRBV12-3 or TRBV12-4, the J call TRBJ2-1; 10 bases are a match to TRBD1. The source of this sequence is a human donor with sarcoidosis (Löfgren's syndrome or another form), or a control subject (not recorded which). The sequencing input was CD4+ T cells from bronchoalveolar lavage. The CDR3 region is CASSPMTGGGYNEQFF. The CDR3 DNA is TGTGCCAGCAGCCCGATGACAGGGGGCGGCTACAATGAGCAGTTCTTC.